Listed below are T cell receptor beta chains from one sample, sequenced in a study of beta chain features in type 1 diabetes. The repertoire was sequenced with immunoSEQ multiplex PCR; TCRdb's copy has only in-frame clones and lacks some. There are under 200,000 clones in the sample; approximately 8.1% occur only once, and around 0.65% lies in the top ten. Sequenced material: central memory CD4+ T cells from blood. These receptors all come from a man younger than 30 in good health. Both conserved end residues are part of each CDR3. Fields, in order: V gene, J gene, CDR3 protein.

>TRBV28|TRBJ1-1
CASSLLAQGKAFF
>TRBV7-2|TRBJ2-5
CASSLGAGPETQYF
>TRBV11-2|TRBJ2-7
CASSLAHGGAAYEQYF
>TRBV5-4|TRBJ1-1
CASSSQTGRAEAFF
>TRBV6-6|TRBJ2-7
CASKRTSGYEQYF
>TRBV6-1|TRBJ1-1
CASSGIGTVYTEAFF
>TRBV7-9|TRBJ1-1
CASSPPFRVGGTEAFF
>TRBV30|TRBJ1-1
CAWRAGSSPEAFF
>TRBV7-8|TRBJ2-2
CASSLSGGATGELFF
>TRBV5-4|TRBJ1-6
CASSKDIPSSYNSPLHF
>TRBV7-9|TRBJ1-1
CASSRGGGEAFF